A single sample is the source of the 15 T cell receptor beta chains below, sequenced in a study of naive and memory T cell subsets. The beta constant-region primer was an equimolar mix of two oligonucleotides covering TRBC1 and TRBC2. In TCRdb, the UMI-ligation and nested PCR reads were re-called with MiXCR into one record per CDR3 protein. This table holds 25,000 to 30,000 distinct CDR3 sequences, about 10% found once. Sequenced: effector memory CD4+ T cells from blood. The subset: effector memory, CD45RA- CD27-. These receptors were collected from a human donor in good health.

In its sample, this clonotype was seen a few times. The V and J genes are TRBV2 and TRBJ2-7; D not certain. CDR1 is SNHLY and CDR2 is FYNNEI in the germline V gene. The CDR3 length is 11 residues. V was clipped by 8 bases and J by 4 bases, with 9 bases between them. This chain's CDR3 is CASRGAYEQYF. The CDR3 coding sequence is TGTGCCAGCCGAGGAGCTTACGAGCAGTACTTC.

The chain carries TRBV12-5 and TRBJ2-1; the D is unclear. CDR1 and CDR2 from the germline V gene are LGHNT and FRNRAP. The length of the CDR3 is 17 residues. V dropped 0 bases and J dropped 5 bases, with 17 bases sitting between them. The CDR3 spells CASGLVRQPPGDNEQFF. The DNA of the CDR3 is TGTGCTAGTGGTTTGGTACGCCAACCCCCTGGTGACAATGAGCAGTTCTTC.

This clonotype has a handful of counts. The chain is built from TRBV7-8 and TRBJ2-5; 11 nucleotides agree with TRBD1. After removal of 7 bases from V and 1 base from J, the junction contained 11 bases not matched to a gene. The CDR3 extends over 17 amino acids. Looked up from germline, CDR1 is SGHVS and CDR2 is FQNEAQ. CDR3 in DNA: TGTGCCAGCATCCCAAGCCGGACAGGGGGCCCCCAAGAGACCCAGTACTTC. Protein sequence: CASIPSRTGGPQETQYF.

This clonotype was picked up many times. V gene TRBV6-6 combines with J gene TRBJ1-2; TRBD1 matches at 7 bases. Germline CDR1 is MNHNY and CDR2 is SVGAGI (reference sequence). Unmatched junction bases numbered 10, after V lost 5 bases and J lost 4 bases. This CDR3 contains 15 residues. In nucleotides, the CDR3 is TGTGCCAGCAGTCATACAGGGGCAGTTTCCTATGGCTACACCTTC. Translation gives CASSHTGAVSYGYTF.

This clonotype showed up many times. The chain is built from TRBV23-1 and TRBJ2-3, with 9 bases matching TRBD2. Being an ORF, TRBV23-1 has a function that is uncertain. The CDR3 runs to 17 residues. J gave up 1 base and V 0 bases, and 5 bases lay outside the gene matches. CDR3 nucleotide sequence: TGCGCCAGCAGTCAATCTATCGAGCGGGAGGGCACAGATACGCAGTATTTT. It yields the protein CASSQSIEREGTDTQYF.

This clonotype has a count of ten or more. V usage is TRBV7-3 and J usage is TRBJ2-3, with 11 bases identical to TRBD2. With 5 bases clipped from V and 11 bases from J, the junction kept 6 bases outside the gene matches. CDR1 and CDR2 (germline): SGHTA, FQGTGA. This CDR3 contains 13 residues. Here the CDR3 reads CASSAGLAVQQYF. CDR3 DNA: TGTGCCAGCAGCGCGGGACTAGCGGTTCAGCAGTATTTT. The full variable domain, completed using reference TRBV7-3 and TRBJ2-3, is GAGVSQTPSNKVTEKGKYVELRCDPISGHTALYWYRQSLGQGPEFLIYFQGTGAADDSGLPNDRFFAVRPEGSVSTLKIQRTERGDSAVYLCASSAGLAVQQYFGPGTRLTVL.

In this sample, this clonotype turned up many times. The chain links TRBV3-1 to TRBJ2-1; D is unresolved. This CDR3 has 14 amino acids. Germline lookup yields CDR1 LGHDT and CDR2 YNNKEL (reference sequence). V was pared by 2 bases and J by 8 bases, with 13 bases between. The CDR3 reads CASSQNPGGYEQFF. For the CDR3, the DNA is TGTGCCAGCAGCCAAAACCCGGGTGGATATGAGCAGTTCTTC.

Many counts were recorded for this clonotype. The chain links TRBV20-1 to TRBJ2-4, with 9 bases aligning to TRBD2. The J segment lost 2 bases and the V segment lost 6 bases, leaving 5 bases of the junction unmatched. Germline V gene sequence: CDR1 DFQATT, CDR2 SNEGSKA (reference sequence). CDR3 size: 14 residues. CDR3: CSAPSGTSKNIQYF. DNA of the CDR3: TGCAGTGCACCTAGCGGGACCTCCAAAAACATTCAGTACTTC.

This clonotype has ten or more counts. The chain carries TRBV19 and TRBJ1-5; no clear D. CDR3 length equals 14 residues. With 5 bases removed from V and 3 bases from J, the gap between germline ends came to 11 bases. Germline V gives CDR1 LNHDA, CDR2 SQIVND (reference sequence). CDR3 nucleotides: TGTGCCAGTAGTTTCGCCGGTCCCAATCAGCCCCAGCATTTT. Translated, it gives CASSFAGPNQPQHF. The full variable domain, completed using reference TRBV19 and TRBJ1-5, is DGGITQSPKYLFRKEGQNVTLSCEQNLNHDAMYWYRQDPGQGLRLIYYSQIVNDFQKGDIAEGYSVSREKKESFPLTVTSAQKNPTAFYLCASSFAGPNQPQHFGDGTRLSIL.

The chain employs TRBV11-2 and TRBJ2-1; the match to TRBD2 covers 13 bases. V shed 5 bases and J 0 bases; nucleotides not matched to a gene: 13. Germline CDR1 and CDR2: SGHAT and FQNNGV. The CDR3 runs 20 residues. CDR3 coding DNA: TGTGCCAGCAGCCCGCGACTAGCGGGAGGACTGTCGAGCTCCTACAATGAGCAGTTCTTC. This sequence encodes CASSPRLAGGLSSSYNEQFF. The full variable domain, in which reference TRBV11-2 and TRBJ2-1 provide the parts outside the CDR3, is EAGVAQSPRYKIIEKRQSVAFWCNPISGHATLYWYQQILGQGPKLLIQFQNNGVVDDSQLPKDRFSAERLKGVDSTLKIQPAKLEDSAVYLCASSPRLAGGLSSSYNEQFFGPGTRLTVL.

This clonotype was recorded many times. The rearrangement joins TRBV20-1 to TRBJ2-2; tentative D call: TRBD1 (6 bases). This CDR3 has 15 residues. The V end lost 2 bases, the J end lost 2 bases, and 12 bases lay between the germline ends. Germline CDR1 reads DFQATT; CDR2 reads SNEGSKA (reference sequence). In DNA, the CDR3 is TGCAGTGCTAGAATTACAGGGATAAACACCGGGGAGCTGTTTTTT. It yields the protein CSARITGINTGELFF.

This clonotype was seen only a few times. The rearrangement joins TRBV19 to TRBJ1-1; D gene ambiguous. The ends were cut back, 3 bases at V and 3 bases at J, with 8 bases in the middle. Germline V CDR1 and CDR2: LNHDA, SQIVND (reference sequence). The CDR3 has 13 amino acids. The CDR3 here is CASSMFRDTEAFF. Written as DNA, the CDR3 is TGTGCCAGTAGTATGTTTCGGGACACTGAAGCTTTCTTT. Variable domain in full (rest from reference TRBV19 and TRBJ1-1): DGGITQSPKYLFRKEGQNVTLSCEQNLNHDAMYWYRQDPGQGLRLIYYSQIVNDFQKGDIAEGYSVSREKKESFPLTVTSAQKNPTAFYLCASSMFRDTEAFFGQGTRLTVV.

This clonotype was detected only a few times. The V and J genes are TRBV20-1 and TRBJ1-2; the D is unclear. CDR3 length equals 16 residues. Trimming pared 5 bases from V and 4 bases from J, leaving 23 bases between. Germline loops: CDR1 DFQATT, CDR2 SNEGSKA (reference sequence). CDR3: CSASRRESSIAYGYTF. The DNA for the CDR3 is TGCAGTGCTTCCAGGCGGGAATCGTCTATTGCCTATGGCTACACCTTC.

The sample holds a few counts of this clonotype. The V call is TRBV10-3, the J call TRBJ2-5; D is perhaps TRBD2 (6 bases). The V end lost 3 bases, the J end lost 3 bases, and 14 bases lay between the germline ends. The germline CDR1 and CDR2 sequences are ENHRY and SYGVKD. The CDR3 length is 15 residues. Written as DNA, the CDR3 is TGTGCCATCAGTGATGAGATAGCGGAGAAAGAGACCCAGTACTTC. It encodes CAISDEIAEKETQYF.

The DNA for the CDR3 is TGCAGTGCTAGGAAGGACGACTTGAACACCGGGGAGCTGTTTTTT. Translating gives CSARKDDLNTGELFF. The chain carries TRBV20-1 and TRBJ2-2; D call uncertain. CDR1 DFQATT and CDR2 SNEGSKA come from the germline V gene (reference sequence). Deletions cut 3 bases from V and 1 base from J, with 12 bases between. The CDR3 is 15 amino acids.